This T cell receptor (beta chain) emerged from a study of cytomegalovirus exposure and HLA in healthy donors (dated by TCRdb to 2017 to 2019). A note on the overall study: In an earlier analysis of 587 of the donors, 250 to 350 Gb of sequence data and 100 million or so unique TCR beta sequences from about 180 million T cells were reported. Roughly 290 gigabases of sequencing data and around 88 million unique TCR sequences made up an early release that covered over 550 HLA-typed donors. Of the roughly 410 genotyped donors, 75% to 85% were placed in the genetic ancestry cluster associated with self-reported Caucasian donors. The aim of the study was to test whether cataloging public T cell receptors could identify signatures of past pathogen exposure. The study profiled the T cell repertoires of fewer than 850 subjects by immunosequencing and related them to cytomegalovirus serostatus. In addition to the first cohort of 666 subjects, a separate validation cohort of 120 different subjects was used. High-throughput TCR immunosequencing, statistical association of individual TCRs with disease status, and machine learning were combined to predict cytomegalovirus infection status. In a later analysis, previously published TCR beta repertoires from some 640 donors were re-analyzed and high-resolution HLA genotyping was added so that TCR occurrence patterns could be studied. In the later analysis, no new phenotypic data were used to find candidate immune exposures; instead, reliance was placed on TCR beta sequences and their occurrence across donors. An earlier analysis of 587 of the donors applied high-throughput TCR beta sequencing to assess whether each TCR beta V gene segment acted as functional or pseudogenic. Donor age, sex, ethnicity and CMV serostatus were compiled alongside the repertoire data. A later genetic analysis took genome-wide SNP genotypes for about 55% of the 666 donors and used that subset as a discovery cohort. Every discovery cohort repertoire had been produced on one sequencing platform. Both class I and class II loci were covered by HLA typing, at four-digit resolution. Typing coverage differed by locus: A, B, C, DRB1 and DQB1 were typed in about 620-630 donors, DQA1 in 500 to 550, DPA1 in some 600, and DPB1 in roughly 470. About five DR-DQ haplotypes were treated as single units for association and clustering because of strong linkage in the cohort. Among 350 to 400 genotyped donors of the cohort, an average of approximately 230,000 unique TCR beta nucleotide sequences were sequenced per donor, approximately 20% of them non-productive.

The cohort consisted of 670 or so healthy bone marrow donors. At the time of sampling, all cohort members were nominally healthy, though unrecorded immune exposures were likely present. The donor was CMV seropositive and was included in the group of 250 to 350 seropositive cohort members. Each donor provided a peripheral blood sample, and peripheral blood mononuclear cells were used for TCR beta sequencing. Genomic DNA was extracted from the blood cell samples with the Qiagen DNeasy Blood Extraction Kit. V loses 8 bases of germline sequence and J loses 7 bases, and the interval between the two ends is 8 bases. CDR1 SNHLY and CDR2 FYNNEI are derived from the germline V gene. Reading from cysteine to phenylalanine, the CDR3 counts 10 amino acids. This entry keeps only the CDR3 DNA: 30 bases, framed from base 1. What the study reported, not specific to this receptor: The presence/absence analyses assumed that sequencing depth was roughly uniform across donors, and that assumption may not be true. A cluster of highly shared sequence variants was judged likely to represent a technical artifact of the sequencing pipeline. According to a later genetic analysis, donors in an Asian-associated ancestry cluster had fewer N-insertions in productive TCRs than the approximately 630-donor mean. HLA typing was unavailable for some donors at each locus, so association tests used only the typed subset. A later genetic analysis associated a missense DCLRE1C variant with V-gene and J-gene trimming of TCR beta chains, and an independent cohort replicated the association. In this cohort, only TCR beta chains were sequenced, and detectable features were limited by the absence of alpha or paired-chain data. In vitro tests confirmed that a few of the cytomegalovirus-associated TCR beta chains recognize cytomegalovirus antigens. According to a later analysis, most CMV-associated TCR beta chains appeared to be HLA-restricted, and the HLA associations seemed to be driven largely by CMV exposure. When HLA alleles, especially DR and DQ, strongly co-occurred, attributing TCR associations to individual alleles was difficult. Most TCR sequences were observed very rarely across donors, whereas some public TCRs were present in many individuals. In a later analysis, several top co-occurrence clusters were reported to appear linked to parvovirus B19, influenza, CMV and Epstein-Barr virus. A total of 150 to 200 TCR beta chains were listed by the study as associated with cytomegalovirus. The earlier analysis of 587 of the donors excluded fewer than 20 rarely observed V segments, including chromosome 9 orphons, because counts were too low. A further reported finding was that TCR beta sequences accurately predicted the HLA-A and HLA-B alleles for most subjects in the first cohort. Linkage disequilibrium might explain the correlated functional status among segregating V segments, but an unknown experimental factor could not be excluded. Compared with equally common non-associated chains, HLA-associated TCR beta chains in a later analysis were more clonally expanded and had lower generation probabilities. An earlier analysis of approximately 590 of the donors showed that most TCR beta V segments appeared in productive rearrangements either about 87% or about 30% of the time, which broadly matched IMGT annotations. Cytomegalovirus status was reported to be diagnosed by the classifier with high specificity and sensitivity in both the original and validation cohorts. The 87-base-pair reads could not distinguish some IMGT-functional V segments, including TRBV6-2 and TRBV6-3, so those segments were excluded. The authors suggested that the approach could potentially be generalized to other disease states and immunological phenotypes. For the cohort, immune exposure information was limited to CMV serostatus. Specific HLA alleles were associated with 16,951 TCR beta sequences at a false discovery rate of 0.05 in a later analysis. In a later analysis, the rate of TCR association differed among HLA loci, with DRB1 alleles having the most associated TCRs and HLA-C alleles having the fewest.

Libraries came from the immunoSEQ multiplex PCR assay. For the multiplex PCR, a mixture combining 60 forward primers for TCR Vbeta segments and 13 reverse primers for TCR Jbeta segments was used. The CDR3 region of rearranged TCR beta genes was amplified from genomic DNA by a multiplex PCR assay. The Illumina HiSeq System was used to sequence the amplified TCR beta libraries as 87-base-pair reads. As for how the authors treated the data: In a later analysis, some 80 million unique TCR beta chains were counted across the approximately 670 repertoires, and about 9.9 million of these chains were shared by at least two donors. Raw reads were error-corrected and collapsed into unique sequences by a nearest-neighbor algorithm in which closely related sequences were merged to remove PCR and sequencing errors. Alignment of CDR3 sequences to IMGT reference sequences was used to assign V, D and J gene segments. For a sequence to be retained, a match of at least six nucleotides was required to both a V gene segment and a J gene segment. Rearrangements were called productive when the CDR3 lacked stop codons and stayed in frame with V and J; all others were non-productive. Following IMGT convention, CDR3 was defined as the stretch from the second conserved V-encoded cysteine up to the conserved J-encoded phenylalanine. Sequences without an unambiguous match to a single V gene segment were excluded from the earlier analysis of about 630 of the donors. In an earlier analysis of 587 of the donors, a V segment was called functional when productive rearrangements were above 56.7%, and segregating when the standard deviation between donors exceeded 5%. A statistical classification framework was developed to diagnose cytomegalovirus status using the catalog of TCR beta chain sequences. In a later analysis, V and J genes were assigned by comparing TCR nucleotide sequences against IMGT/GENE-DB human TR gene sequences. The TCRdist pipeline was used in a later analysis to assign CDR3 sequences and most-parsimonious VDJ recombination scenarios. In a later analysis, every TCR beta chain was defined by the combination of its CDR3 amino acid sequence and its V-gene family, and reads without a unique V-gene family were dropped. As a way to deal with suspected cross-contamination and a sequencing artifact, a later analysis dropped 500 to 700 nucleotide sequences that were highly shared and had low generation probability. In a later analysis, a clonal expansion index was calculated for each public chain from normalized within-repertoire ranks of inferred template counts. In a later analysis, generation probabilities were computed with a VDJ recombination model fitted to out-of-frame rearrangements, and the resulting probabilities were checked against IGoR. A later analysis scored TCR-TCR, TCR-HLA and TCR-CMV co-occurrence with hypergeometric tests, applying a repertoire-size bias correction to TCR pairs. In a later analysis, false discovery rates were estimated by permuting HLA or CMV assignments 20 times. In a later analysis, co-occurring TCRs were grouped using DBSCAN, with TCRdist sequence similarity added in when clustering inside HLA-allele-positive subsets. Repertoires with fewer than 30,000 or more than 120,000 public chains were left out of co-occurrence clustering, as were about 5 repertoires with anomalous nucleotide sharing. TCRdb took this table from immuneACCESS and kept in-frame rearrangements with V and J called. Such tables lack part of the clones; where checked against another copy, unresolved V genes explain under half of the gap, and the rest is unexplained. The DNA gave D and trimming, while V, J and clone size come from that table. The sample table records 60,000 or so clones; 55% to 75% of these occur just once. 30% to 35% of the sample lies in the top ten.

The sample holds a few counts of this clone. It lacks a known antigen. Base qualities were left out, and no much larger clone turns up one base away. The receptor was derived from a man aged 40-50 years in good health and CMV-seropositive. The sequence links TRBV2 to TRBJ2-5; there is no confident call for the D gene. What was sequenced was PBMCs. The bases read TGTGCCAGCTCAGAGCGGACCCAGTACTTC. It encodes CASSERTQYF.